The 30 T cell receptor beta chains below all came from one sample that was sequenced in a study of shared clonotypes between healthy human individuals. Some clones are missing from TCRdb's copy, which holds only in-frame ones; the method was immunoSEQ multiplex PCR. This sample carries approximately 500,000 clones, approximately 80% of them seen once, and the ten largest clones take around 12%. The specimen was PBMCs. The receptors shown here come from a woman aged 40 to 55 in good health. Some clones in this sample may be carry-over from other donors' samples.

The rearrangement uses TRBV5-6 and TRBJ2-2; 8 bases map to TRBD2. Germline values: CDR1 SGHDT, CDR2 YYEEEE. V gave up 4 bases and J gave up 7 bases; unmatched junction bases: 15. The CDR3 is made up of 17 amino acids. CDR3 DNA: TGTGCCAGCAGCCTCCTGAGAAGCGGGAGTGGGGTCGGGGAGCTGTTTTTT. Amino acid sequence: CASSLLRSGSGVGELFF. The full variable domain, in which reference TRBV5-6 and TRBJ2-2 provide the parts outside the CDR3, is DAGVTQSPTHLIKTRGQQVTLRCSPKSGHDTVSWYQQALGQGPQFIFQYYEEEERQRGNFPDRFSGHQFPNYSSELNVNALLLGDSALYLCASSLLRSGSGVGELFFGEGSRLTVL.

The CDR3 coding sequence is TGCAGCGGGGAGACCACAGATACGCAGTATTTT. Its translation: CSGETTDTQYF. The chain combines TRBV20-1 with TRBJ2-3, with TRBD2 as a possible D gene (5 bases). In germline, CDR1 is DFQATT, CDR2 SNEGSKA (reference sequence). This CDR3 is 11 amino acids long.

This clone has just a few counts. The chain employs TRBV28 and TRBJ1-2; TRBD1 is a possible D gene (6 bases). Looked up from germline, CDR1 is MDHEN and CDR2 is SYDVKM. V gave up 7 bases and J gave up 6 bases, with 15 bases separating them. This CDR3 has 13 amino acids. CDR3 sequence (DNA): TGTGCCAGCACCACCGGGGGGGCAGATGGCTACACCTTC. As protein: CASTTGGADGYTF.

The genes are TRBV4-1 and TRBJ2-2, with a tentative D call TRBD2 (5 bases). CDR3 length: 15 amino acids. V was pared by 2 bases and J by 5 bases, with 12 bases between. Germline assignment: CDR1 MGHRA and CDR2 YSYEKL. Here the CDR3 DNA reads TGCGCCAGCAGCCAACCCCGGGATATTACCGGGGAGCTGTTTTTT. Its protein product is CASSQPRDITGELFF.

The rearrangement uses TRBV7-6 and TRBJ2-2, with D possibly being TRBD1 or TRBD2 (6 bases each). Trimming took off 5 bases at V and 0 bases at J, with 13 bases between the two ends. The CDR3 contains 16 residues. CDR1 and CDR2 from the germline V gene are SGHVS and FNYEAQ. The DNA of the CDR3 is TGTGCCAGCAGCATCCTCGGGGGCCCGAACACCGGGGAGCTGTTTTTT. Protein sequence: CASSILGGPNTGELFF.

The CDR3, as DNA: TGTGCCACCAGCAGAGATTGGGGCGGAGGGGGCTACACCTTC. This gives the protein CATSRDWGGGGYTF. The chain is built from TRBV15 and TRBJ1-2, with a weak D call TRBD1 (5 bases). The CDR3 is 14 amino acids. V lost 0 bases and J lost 8, with 13 bases in between. Germline V gives CDR1 LNHNV, CDR2 YYDKDF (reference sequence).

The rearrangement links TRBV10-3 to TRBJ2-7, with a weak D call TRBD2 (6 bases). CDR3 length: 15 amino acids. CDR1 is ENHRY and CDR2 is SYGVKD in the germline V gene. The V end was cut by 0 bases, the J end by 6 bases, with 15 bases between. CDR3: CAISESRGTQAEQYF. DNA of the CDR3: TGTGCCATCAGTGAGTCACGGGGGACCCAAGCCGAGCAGTACTTC.

Points on this clone: This CDR3 fails to terminate in the conserved phenylalanine or tryptophan, so it likely reflects a read error. The chain combines TRBV5-1 with TRBJ2-7, with a possible D match to TRBD1 (6 bases). V lost 0 bases, J lost 6 bases, and 10 bases lay in between. The CDR3 is 13 residues long. Looked up from germline, CDR1 is SGHRS and CDR2 is YFSETQ. CDR3 amino acids: CASSLDTGPEQYL. The CDR3 DNA is TGCGCCAGCAGCTTGGATACAGGGCCCGAGCAGTACCTC.

Comments on this clone: This may be a read error, as it is one base from a much larger clone. A read error is likely, as this CDR3 ends without the conserved phenylalanine or tryptophan. The chain is built from TRBV7-2 and TRBJ2-7; D is perhaps TRBD2 (6 bases). This CDR3 is built from 14 residues. In germline, CDR1 is SGHTA, CDR2 FQGNSA. Trimming took 4 bases from V and 2 from J, leaving 12 bases between them. The CDR3: CASSSGLLPYEQYL. In DNA, the CDR3 is TGTGCCAGCAGCTCGGGACTCCTACCCTACGAGCAGTACCTC.

J is TRBJ2-5 and V is TRBV19, with TRBD2 matching over 9 bases. Germline-derived CDR1 and CDR2 are LNHDA and SQIVND (reference sequence). Trimming at V came to 5 bases and at J to 6 bases, leaving 7 bases not matched to a gene. This CDR3 contains 14 residues. CDR3 sequence: CASSVAGGPKTQYF. In DNA form, the CDR3 reads TGTGCCAGTAGTGTGGCGGGAGGGCCCAAGACCCAGTACTTC.

This chain links TRBV11-2 with TRBJ2-5, with D possibly being TRBD2 (5 bases). Matching the DNA end better, TRBJ2-7 makes the J call doubtful. This CDR3 spans 14 amino acids. Germline V gene sequence: CDR1 SGHAT, CDR2 FQNNGV. In nucleotides, the CDR3 is TGTGCCAGCAGCCCCACGGGGTTTACCTACGAGCAGTACTTC. Its protein is CASSPTGFTYEQYF.

The V and J genes are TRBV28 and TRBJ1-2; D remains ambiguous. V shed 4 bases and J shed 3 bases, with 9 bases lying between them. From germline, CDR1 is MDHEN and CDR2 SYDVKM. The CDR3 is 13 residues long. Here the CDR3 DNA reads TGTGCCAGCAGTTACGGGATTTACTATGGCTACACCTTC. Its translation: CASSYGIYYGYTF.

The rearrangement joins TRBV10-1 to TRBJ1-5; no definite D call. Trimming took off 8 bases at V and 8 bases at J, with 7 bases between the two ends. Germline lookup yields CDR1 WNHNN and CDR2 SYGVQD (reference sequence). CDR3 length: 10 residues. CDR3 bases: TGCGCCAGCCCTGGCGAGCCCCAGCATTTT. Translation: CASPGEPQHF.

This clone was seen once. This chain connects TRBV7-6 to TRBJ1-4; D call uncertain. V was cut by 1 base and J by 0 bases, with 3 bases left in between. In germline, CDR1 is SGHVS, CDR2 FNYEAQ. The CDR3 is 14 residues long. CDR3 sequence: CASSLEATNEKLFF. In DNA form, the CDR3 reads TGTGCCAGCAGCTTAGAGGCAACTAATGAAAAACTGTTTTTT.

The V gene is TRBV6-5, the J gene TRBJ2-3; TRBD1 matches 7 bases. The CDR3 covers 15 residues. Trimming took 6 bases from V and 6 from J; bases not matched to a gene: 12. CDR1 is MNHEY, CDR2 SVGAGI, per germline. The DNA for the CDR3 is TGTGCCAGCAGCCCCTGGACAGGCCAAGGTGATACGCAGTATTTT. This encodes CASSPWTGQGDTQYF.

This chain uses TRBV28 with TRBJ1-3; D may be TRBD1 (6 bases). Looked up from germline, CDR1 is MDHEN and CDR2 is SYDVKM. This CDR3 is 14 amino acids long. V lost 7 bases to trimming and J lost 2 bases, with 12 bases between them. The DNA of the CDR3 is TGTGCCAGCACCCGTGGGGGCGCTGGAAACACCATATATTTT. This gives the protein CASTRGGAGNTIYF.

CDR3 DNA sequence: TGTGCCAGCAGCTATAGCGGGACCCTACGGGAGCAGTACTTC. It translates to CASSYSGTLREQYF. V usage is TRBV5-4 and J usage is TRBJ2-7, with 8 bases identical to TRBD2. V trimming: 3 bases; J trimming: 7 bases; junction bases outside the gene matches: 9. The germline V gene encodes CDR1 SGHNT and CDR2 YYREEE (reference sequence). This CDR3 is 14 amino acids long.

V is TRBV21-1 and J is TRBJ2-2. TRBV21-1 is annotated as a pseudogene. The CDR3 consists of 10 residues. The chain's CDR3 is CASIPGELFF. The CDR3 nucleotides are TGTGCCAGCATCCCCGGGGAGCTGTTTTTT.

There are a few counts of this clone. The J gene is TRBJ2-7, the V gene TRBV7-9; TRBD2 matches 14 bases. This CDR3 spans 17 amino acids. Trimming at V came to 0 bases and at J to 4 bases, leaving 5 bases not matched to a gene. Germline values: CDR1 SEHNR, CDR2 FQNEAQ (reference sequence). As DNA, the CDR3 is TGTGCCAGCAGCTTAGCGCTGGGACTAGCGGGGGCTTACGAGCAGTACTTC. It encodes CASSLALGLAGAYEQYF.

The gene calls are TRBV7-2 and TRBJ1-5, with 8 bases matching TRBD1. The V and J ends lost 1 base and 7 bases, in that order; junction bases with no gene match: 6. CDR1 SGHTA and CDR2 FQGNSA come from the germline V gene. The CDR3 totals 15 residues. The CDR3 sequence: CASSLDPDRDQPQHF. As DNA, the CDR3 is TGTGCCAGCAGCTTAGACCCGGACAGGGACCAGCCCCAGCATTTT.

V usage is TRBV7-2 and J usage is TRBJ2-3; tentatively, D is TRBD2 (6 bases). The CDR3 runs 14 residues. Germline assignment: CDR1 SGHTA and CDR2 FQGNSA. Between the trimmed V and J ends, which lost 4 bases and 4 bases, there was a span of 12 bases. The CDR3 DNA reads as TGTGCCAGCAGCTCCGGACTACATCCAGATACGCAGTATTTT. Translation: CASSSGLHPDTQYF.

A word on this clone: At one end the junction does not follow the germline gene, possibly because of a read error. This chain uses TRBV27 with TRBJ1-2; TRBD1 matches 10 bases. The germline gives CDR1 MNHEY, CDR2 SMNVEV (reference sequence). CDR3 size: 17 residues. CDR3 coding DNA: TGTGCCAGCAGTCTATCCCAGACAGGGGGCGTTTACTATGGCTACACCTTC. Amino acids: CASSLSQTGGVYYGYTF.

This rearrangement joins TRBV7-3 to TRBJ1-3; D uncertain. The germline V gene encodes CDR1 SGHTA and CDR2 FQGTGA. Trimming cost V 1 base and J 2 bases, with 6 bases left between them. The CDR3 runs 14 residues. CDR3 loop: CASSLMGTGNTIYF. Here the CDR3 DNA reads TGTGCCAGCAGCTTAATGGGCACTGGAAACACCATATATTTT.

V gene TRBV7-9 combines with J gene TRBJ2-5; TRBD2 might be the D (6 bases). The CDR3 length is 13 residues. The germline CDR1 and CDR2 sequences are SEHNR and FQNEAQ (reference sequence). The V end lost 11 bases, the J end lost 4 bases, and 17 bases lay between the germline ends. The CDR3 region is CAVGAGWGETQYF. In DNA, the CDR3 is TGTGCCGTAGGGGCGGGATGGGGAGAGACCCAGTACTTC.

This clone was observed a few times. The rearrangement joins TRBV27 to TRBJ1-5; D is ambiguous. Germline V CDR1 and CDR2: MNHEY, SMNVEV (reference sequence). There are 15 residues in the CDR3. The V end lost 0 bases, the J end lost 1 base, and 7 bases lay between the germline ends. The DNA for the CDR3 is TGTGCCAGCAGTTTATCAAGTCAGAGCAATCAGCCCCAGCATTTT. Protein product: CASSLSSQSNQPQHF.

Concerning this clone itself: This same CDR3 is encoded by further DNA sequences in the sample. CDR3 DNA: TGTGCCTGGAGTTCGACAGGGACTATGTTAGGGAGCAATCAGCCCCAGCATTTT. It encodes CAWSSTGTMLGSNQPQHF. The chain links TRBV30 to TRBJ1-5, with TRBD1 matching over 7 bases. The V segment lost 2 bases and the J segment 1 base; nucleotides outside the gene matches: 14. The CDR3 covers 18 residues. Germline assignment: CDR1 GTSNPN and CDR2 SVGIG (reference sequence).

The chain combines TRBV30 with TRBJ2-7, with 7 positions matching TRBD2. Germline CDR1 GTSNPN, CDR2 SVGIG (reference sequence). The CDR3 has 18 residues. V lost 0 bases and J lost 1; bases outside the gene matches: 15. The CDR3 reads CAWSVGLAAGRRSYEQYF. CDR3 nucleotides: TGTGCCTGGAGTGTAGGCCTAGCGGCAGGCCGACGGTCCTACGAGCAGTACTTC.

V is TRBV9 and J is TRBJ1-1; 7 bases fit TRBD1. The CDR3 has 16 residues. Trimming took 4 bases from V and 0 from J; bases not matched to a gene: 9. CDR1 and CDR2 (germline): SGDLS, YYNGEE. This CDR3 reads CASSRTGAQMNTEAFF. The CDR3 DNA follows: TGTGCCAGCAGCCGAACAGGGGCCCAAATGAACACTGAAGCTTTCTTT.

The chain employs TRBV6-6 and TRBJ2-2; TRBD1 matches 8 bases. J lost 4 bases, V lost 6 bases, and 4 bases had no gene match. The germline gives CDR1 MNHNY, CDR2 SVGAGI (reference sequence). CDR3 length: 14 amino acids. CDR3 region: CASRDREATGELFF. CDR3 nucleotide sequence: TGTGCCAGCAGGGACAGGGAGGCCACCGGGGAGCTGTTTTTT.

V and J are TRBV28 and TRBJ1-5, with 7 nucleotides matching TRBD1. Germline CDR1 is MDHEN and CDR2 is SYDVKM. The CDR3 loop spans 14 amino acids. Trimming at V came to 6 bases and at J to 5 bases, leaving 7 bases not matched to a gene. The chain's CDR3 is CASSWGGGHQPQHF. The CDR3 DNA follows: TGTGCCAGCAGCTGGGGAGGGGGCCATCAGCCCCAGCATTTT.